The 32 T cell receptor beta chains presented below share a single source sample, sequenced in a study of T-cell reconstitution after alpha-beta-depleted transplantation in children. Molecular barcoding with unique molecular identifiers was used for the TCRbeta library. TCRdb redid the calling of the PCR reads with MiXCR, one entry per CDR3 protein. The repertoire includes 90,000 to 100,000 distinct CDR3 sequences, 23% of them detected once, and around a fifth sits in the top ten. Sequenced material: PBMCs, taken before TCRalphabeta/CD19-depleted stem cell transplant. These receptors came from a boy aged 2 to 10 with acute lymphoblastic leukemia, due to receive a stem cell transplant.

This chain connects TRBV12-3 or TRBV12-4 to TRBJ2-2; D perhaps matches TRBD1 (5 bases). The CDR3 sequence is 13 residues long. V was clipped by 11 bases and J by 6 bases, with 16 bases between them. The CDR3 is CASQEAYPGELFF. The CDR3 bases are TGTGCCTCACAGGAAGCGTACCCCGGGGAGCTGTTTTTT.

This clonotype was found a few times. The rearrangement links TRBV9 to TRBJ2-3; tentatively, D is TRBD2 (6 bases). Trimming removed 4 bases at V and 9 bases at J, with 30 bases between. Germline V gene lookup returns CDR1 SGDLS and CDR2 YYNGEE. The CDR3 has 18 amino acids. CDR3 sequence (DNA): TGTGCCAGCAGCATCAACGGGGAGGAGGTTGGCCTGCTGGTGACGCAGTATTTT. Protein: CASSINGEEVGLLVTQYF.

There are a few counts of this clonotype. The chain recombines TRBV27 with TRBJ1-1; TRBD1 aligns across 8 bases. Germline CDR1 MNHEY, CDR2 SMNVEV (reference sequence). The CDR3 runs 15 residues. J gave up 0 bases and V 6 bases, and 6 bases lay outside the gene matches. The CDR3 nucleotides read TGTGCCAGCAGCGACAGGGGAATCATGAACACTGAAGCTTTCTTT. Translated: CASSDRGIMNTEAFF.

The J gene is TRBJ2-7, the V gene TRBV11-2; 10 nucleotides agree with TRBD1. The germline V gene has CDR1 SGHAT and CDR2 FQNNGV. This CDR3 is built from 18 residues. V trimming: 4 bases; J trimming: 3 bases; junction bases outside the gene matches: 15. The CDR3 bases are TGTGCCAGCAGCTCAGGATGGCTTTTGGGACAGGGGTTCTACGAGCAGTACTTC. Amino acid sequence: CASSSGWLLGQGFYEQYF. The variable domain in full, with the rest retrieved from reference TRBV11-2 and TRBJ2-7, is EAGVAQSPRYKIIEKRQSVAFWCNPISGHATLYWYQQILGQGPKLLIQFQNNGVVDDSQLPKDRFSAERLKGVDSTLKIQPAKLEDSAVYLCASSSGWLLGQGFYEQYFGPGTRLTVT.

In this sample, this clonotype turned up a few times. This chain joins TRBV28 and TRBJ2-7, with D tentatively TRBD2 (6 bases). In germline, CDR1 is MDHEN, CDR2 SYDVKM. The CDR3 has 15 residues. V gave up 5 bases and J gave up 5 bases, with 19 bases separating them. Here the CDR3 reads CASSVYSGGADEQYF. CDR3 in DNA: TGTGCCAGCAGTGTGTATAGCGGAGGGGCCGACGAGCAGTACTTC.

This clonotype turned up a few times. The rearrangement links TRBV11-1 to TRBJ2-1, with 8 bases aligning to TRBD2. The V gene end was trimmed by 1 base and the J gene end by 7 bases; junction bases not matched to a gene: 6. The CDR3 has 15 residues. Germline CDR1 is SGHAT and CDR2 is FQDESV (reference sequence). The CDR3 sequence is CASSLGTSFANEQFF. CDR3 nucleotide sequence: TGTGCCAGCAGCTTAGGGACTAGCTTTGCGAATGAGCAGTTCTTC.

This clonotype has only a few counts. This sequence joins TRBV20-1 and TRBJ2-3; no clear D. The germline V and J ends were trimmed by 0 bases and 0 bases, with 13 bases remaining between them. CDR3 size: 16 residues. Per the germline V gene, CDR1 is DFQATT and CDR2 is SNEGSKA (reference sequence). The CDR3 DNA reads as TGCAGTGCTAGAGATATCCGAGCCCTTAGCACAGATACGCAGTATTTT. Translated: CSARDIRALSTDTQYF.

This clonotype occurred many times. This sequence joins TRBV7-9 and TRBJ2-2, with 12 nucleotides matching TRBD2. This CDR3 region has 14 residues. CDR1 is SEHNR and CDR2 is FQNEAQ in the germline V gene (reference sequence). The V gene end was trimmed by 5 bases and the J gene end by 7 bases; junction bases not matched to a gene: 2. The CDR3 region is CASSGLAGSGELFF. The CDR3 DNA is TGTGCCAGCAGCGGACTAGCGGGGAGCGGGGAGCTGTTTTTT.

The chain recombines TRBV7-2 with TRBJ2-5; 9 bases agree with TRBD2. Germline-derived CDR1 and CDR2 are SGHTA and FQGNSA. J lost 4 bases, V lost 5 bases, and 11 bases had no gene match. The CDR3 runs to 16 residues. The CDR3 DNA reads as TGTGCCAGCAGCCCTGTAGCGGGAGCTGGCGGAGAGACCCAGTACTTC. Encoded protein: CASSPVAGAGGETQYF.

This clonotype was seen only a few times. This sequence joins TRBV12-3 or TRBV12-4 and TRBJ2-7, with a tentative D call TRBD2 (5 bases). Trimming stripped 8 bases from V and 3 bases from J, with 17 bases between. This CDR3 has 14 amino acids. The CDR3 reads CASSGISENYEQYF. CDR3 in DNA: TGTGCCAGCTCCGGTATTAGCGAAAACTACGAGCAGTACTTC.

The chain combines TRBV5-1 with TRBJ2-4; TRBD2 might be the D (5 bases). V was shortened by 1 base and J by 1 base, with 27 bases between the two germline ends. CDR3 size: 21 residues. CDR1 and CDR2 from the germline V gene are SGHRS and YFSETQ. Here the CDR3 DNA reads TGCGCCAGCAGCTTGTCTCCGTACTTGGTGGCGGGTGTCCTGGCCAAAAACATTCAGTACTTC. This gives the protein CASSLSPYLVAGVLAKNIQYF.

This chain connects TRBV24-1 to TRBJ2-1; tentative D call: TRBD2 (6 bases). This CDR3 region has 14 residues. Germline CDR1 and CDR2: KGHDR and SFDVKD. Deletions cut 9 bases from V and 8 bases from J, with 19 bases between. The DNA for the CDR3 is TGTGCCACCGGGGCGGAGGGGCCTGGAGATGAGCAGTTCTTC. Its protein product is CATGAEGPGDEQFF.

This clonotype was seen a few times. V usage is TRBV9 and J usage is TRBJ2-7; perhaps TRBD2 as D (5 bases). Per the germline V gene, CDR1 is SGDLS and CDR2 is YYNGEE. Trimming removed 5 bases from V and 2 bases from J, with 8 bases in between. The CDR3 consists of 12 residues. The CDR3 bases are TGTGCCAGCAGGGCGGAGGCCTACGAGCAGTACTTC. This encodes CASRAEAYEQYF.

This clonotype occurred a few times. The chain links TRBV6-1 to TRBJ1-2, with D perhaps matching TRBD1 (6 bases). The CDR3 contains 14 residues. The V and J ends lost 5 bases and 6 bases respectively, with 16 bases between them. CDR1 and CDR2 from the germline V gene are MNHNS and SASEGT. As DNA, the CDR3 is TGTGCCAGCAGTACCGGACAGTCGGTGGATGGCTACACCTTC. Translating it yields CASSTGQSVDGYTF.

This clonotype was seen a few times. The V call is TRBV5-1, the J call TRBJ1-4; 8 positions match TRBD1. V shed 4 bases, J shed 8 bases, and the junction held 4 bases outside the gene matches. This CDR3 has 13 amino acids. Germline CDR1 and CDR2: SGHRS and YFSETQ. DNA of the CDR3: TGCGCCAGCAGCCCCCGGGACAGGGAAAAACTGTTTTTT. As protein: CASSPRDREKLFF.

The chain recombines TRBV28 with TRBJ2-7, with D hard to call. Trimming cost V 4 bases and J 3 bases, with 13 bases left between them. The CDR3 loop spans 14 amino acids. Looked up from germline, CDR1 is MDHEN and CDR2 is SYDVKM. The CDR3 region has the DNA TGTGCCAGCAGTTCTCTCAGAGACTTCTACGAGCAGTACTTC. It yields the protein CASSSLRDFYEQYF.

This clonotype was found a few times. This chain joins TRBV30 and TRBJ2-2, with D unresolved. The germline V gene has CDR1 GTSNPN and CDR2 SVGIG (reference sequence). The CDR3 totals 11 residues. With 5 bases removed from V and 5 bases from J, the gap between germline ends came to 6 bases. CDR3 bases: TGTGCCTGGCGGTTTACCGGGGAGCTGTTTTTT. Residues: CAWRFTGELFF. The full variable domain, its missing parts supplied by reference TRBV30 and TRBJ2-2, is SQTIHQWPATLVQPVGSPLSLECTVEGTSNPNLYWYRQAAGRGLQLLFYSVGIGQISSEVPQNLSASRPQDRQFILSSKKLLLSDSGFYLCAWRFTGELFFGEGSRLTVL.

The chain recombines TRBV4-1 with TRBJ2-7, with D hard to call. Germline V gene sequence: CDR1 MGHRA, CDR2 YSYEKL. V shed 0 bases and J shed 0 bases, with 12 bases lying between them. The CDR3 loop spans 16 amino acids. The DNA of the CDR3 is TGCGCCAGCAGCCAAGACCCGGCAGGAACCTCCTACGAGCAGTACTTC. It yields the protein CASSQDPAGTSYEQYF.

The chain combines TRBV29-1 with TRBJ1-1; D is unclear. The CDR3 extends over 14 amino acids. V shed 4 bases and J shed 3 bases, with 15 bases lying between them. Looked up from germline, CDR1 is SQVTM and CDR2 is ANQGSEA. The CDR3 region has the DNA TGCAGCGTTGTGATTCAGAGTGGGTACACTGAAGCTTTCTTT. Its protein is CSVVIQSGYTEAFF.

This clonotype has at least ten counts. V is TRBV9 and J is TRBJ2-1; 7 bases are a match to TRBD2. There are 15 residues in the CDR3. The germline CDR1 and CDR2 sequences are SGDLS and YYNGEE. Losses at the gene ends were 4 bases for V and 9 bases for J; bases not matched to a gene: 13. CDR3 DNA sequence: TGTGCCAGCAGCACCTCTAGCGGAGGGGCGAGTGAGCAGTTCTTC. Amino acids: CASSTSSGGASEQFF.

This clonotype was seen a single time. The chain joins TRBV5-6 to TRBJ1-5; possible D gene TRBD1, 5 bases. Germline CDR1 and CDR2: SGHDT and YYEEEE. Trimming took off 0 bases at V and 5 bases at J, with 9 bases between the two ends. This CDR3 comprises 14 residues. CDR3: CASSLGGYDQPQHF. For the CDR3, the DNA is TGTGCCAGCAGCTTGGGGGGGTACGATCAGCCCCAGCATTTT.

The V gene is TRBV12-3 or TRBV12-4, the J gene TRBJ2-7, with no clear D. The CDR3 covers 12 residues. V shed 2 bases and J shed 7 bases, with 9 bases lying between them. CDR3 in amino acids: CASSLSQYEQYF. The CDR3 DNA sequence: TGTGCCAGCAGTTTAAGCCAATATGAGCAGTACTTC.

This clonotype appeared a few times. The V gene is TRBV28, the J gene TRBJ2-3; 10 bases are shared with TRBD2. The length of the CDR3 is 17 residues. Germline V gives CDR1 MDHEN, CDR2 SYDVKM. V trimming: 5 bases; J trimming: 1 base; junction bases outside the gene matches: 9. CDR3 protein: CASSSSGRTFRTDTQYF. Here the CDR3 DNA reads TGTGCCAGCAGTAGTAGCGGGAGGACCTTTCGCACAGATACGCAGTATTTT.

In nucleotides, the CDR3 is TGCGCCAGCAGGGGACAGAAATACTACGAGCAGTACTTC. This translates into CASRGQKYYEQYF. The chain has TRBV5-1 and TRBJ2-7, with 7 bases fitting TRBD1. V lost 5 bases, J lost 3 bases, and 5 bases stayed unmatched. The CDR3 covers 13 residues. Germline values: CDR1 SGHRS, CDR2 YFSETQ.

The chain employs TRBV2 and TRBJ2-7; weak D call: TRBD1 (5 bases). The germline V gene encodes CDR1 SNHLY and CDR2 FYNNEI. V was cut by 2 bases and J by 2 bases, with 10 bases left in between. This CDR3 is built from 14 residues. The CDR3 region has the DNA TGTGCCAGCAGTGAAAGACAGAGGACCTACGAGCAGTACTTC. Its translation: CASSERQRTYEQYF.

The sample holds a few counts of this clonotype. The chain recombines TRBV20-1 with TRBJ2-7; possible D gene TRBD2, 6 bases. The CDR3 totals 12 residues. With 2 bases removed from V and 3 bases from J, the gap between germline ends came to 8 bases. The germline V gene has CDR1 DFQATT and CDR2 SNEGSKA (reference sequence). The CDR3 DNA sequence: TGCAGTGCTAGACTAGCGAGCTACGAGCAGTACTTC. It is translated as CSARLASYEQYF.

This clonotype was observed many times. The chain couples TRBV29-1 to TRBJ1-2, with D unclear. Trimming removed 6 bases at V and 4 bases at J, with 12 bases between. In germline, CDR1 is SQVTM, CDR2 ANQGSEA. The CDR3 covers 12 residues. This CDR3 reads CSVATLRYGYTF. In DNA, the CDR3 is TGCAGCGTAGCCACACTTCGCTATGGCTACACCTTC.

This clonotype appeared a few times. This chain connects TRBV13 to TRBJ2-5, with 11 bases lining up with TRBD2. J was trimmed by 1 base and V by 1 base; bases with no gene match: 8. CDR1 and CDR2 (germline): PRHDT, FYEKMQ (reference sequence). The CDR3 sequence is 18 residues long. The CDR3 sequence is CASSLAVTSGGSQETQYF. The CDR3 coding sequence is TGTGCCAGCAGCTTAGCCGTTACTAGCGGGGGAAGCCAAGAGACCCAGTACTTC.

This clonotype has more than one count but fewer than ten. V and J are TRBV5-1 and TRBJ2-3, with 7 bases matching TRBD2. This CDR3 has 16 residues. The V and J ends lost 0 bases and 6 bases, in that order; junction bases with no gene match: 10. The germline gives CDR1 SGHRS, CDR2 YFSETQ. The CDR3 region has the DNA TGCGCCAGCAGCTTGGAGGGGCTAGCGGAAATCGATACGCAGTATTTT. The encoded protein is CASSLEGLAEIDTQYF.

In the case of this clonotype: A much bigger clone sits one base away, suggesting this may be a read error. The chain is built from TRBV27 and TRBJ2-2; D remains unclear. Trimming pared 3 bases from V and 6 bases from J, leaving 5 bases between. The CDR3 totals 12 residues. Germline assignment: CDR1 MNHEY and CDR2 SMNVEV (reference sequence). As DNA, the CDR3 is TGTGCCAGCAGTTTTGCCGCCGGGGAGCTGTTTTTT. Translation gives CASSFAAGELFF.

This clonotype showed up just a few times. The chain links TRBV7-2 to TRBJ1-1; no firm D call. The length of the CDR3 is 14 residues. V was cut by 6 bases and J by 0 bases, with 11 bases left in between. CDR1 is SGHTA and CDR2 is FQGNSA in the germline V gene. CDR3 DNA sequence: TGTGCCAGCAGGGCCGACGGATTGAACACTGAAGCTTTCTTT. Amino acids: CASRADGLNTEAFF.

This clonotype was detected a few times. The rearrangement joins TRBV6-1 to TRBJ2-7; TRBD2 matches 11 bases. The germline V gene encodes CDR1 MNHNS and CDR2 SASEGT. The CDR3 totals 15 residues. The trim removed 6 bases at V and 2 bases at J, leaving 6 bases unmatched. CDR3 region: CASSHGLAGAYEQYF. In nucleotides, the CDR3 is TGTGCCAGCAGCCACGGACTAGCGGGTGCCTACGAGCAGTACTTC.